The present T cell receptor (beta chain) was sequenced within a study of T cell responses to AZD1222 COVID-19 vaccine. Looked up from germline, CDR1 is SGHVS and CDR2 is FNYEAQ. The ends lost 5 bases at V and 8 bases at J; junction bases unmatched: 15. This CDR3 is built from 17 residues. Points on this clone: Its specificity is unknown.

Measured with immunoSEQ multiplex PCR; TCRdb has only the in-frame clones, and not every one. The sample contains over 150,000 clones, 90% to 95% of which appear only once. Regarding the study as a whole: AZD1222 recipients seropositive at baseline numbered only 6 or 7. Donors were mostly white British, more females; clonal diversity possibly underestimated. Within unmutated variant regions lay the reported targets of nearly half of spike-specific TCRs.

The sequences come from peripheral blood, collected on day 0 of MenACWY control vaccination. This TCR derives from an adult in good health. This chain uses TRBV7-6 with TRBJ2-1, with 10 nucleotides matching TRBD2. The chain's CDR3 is CASSINNPAGGRDEQFF. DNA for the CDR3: TGTGCCAGCAGCATTAACAACCCAGCGGGAGGGAGGGATGAGCAGTTCTTC. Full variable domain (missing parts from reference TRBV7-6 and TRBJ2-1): GAGVSQSPRYKVTKRGQDVALRCDPISGHVSLYWYRQALGQGPEFLTYFNYEAQQDKSGLPNDRFSAERPEGSISTLTIQRTEQRDSAMYRCASSINNPAGGRDEQFFGPGTRLTVL.